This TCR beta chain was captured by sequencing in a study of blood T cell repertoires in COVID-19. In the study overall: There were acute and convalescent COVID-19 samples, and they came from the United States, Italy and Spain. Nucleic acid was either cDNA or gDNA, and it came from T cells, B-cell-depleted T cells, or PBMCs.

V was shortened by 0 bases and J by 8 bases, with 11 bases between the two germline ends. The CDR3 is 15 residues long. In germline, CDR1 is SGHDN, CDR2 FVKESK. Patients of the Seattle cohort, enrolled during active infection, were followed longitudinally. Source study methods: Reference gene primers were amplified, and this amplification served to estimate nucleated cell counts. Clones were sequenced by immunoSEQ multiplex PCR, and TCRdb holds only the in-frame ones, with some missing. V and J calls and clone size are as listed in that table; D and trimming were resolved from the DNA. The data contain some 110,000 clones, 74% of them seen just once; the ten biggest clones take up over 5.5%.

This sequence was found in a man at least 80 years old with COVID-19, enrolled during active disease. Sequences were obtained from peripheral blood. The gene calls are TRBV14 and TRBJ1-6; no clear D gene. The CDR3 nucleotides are TGTGCCAGCAGCCAAGATTTAGTCTCCTATTCACCCCTCCACTTT. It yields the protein CASSQDLVSYSPLHF. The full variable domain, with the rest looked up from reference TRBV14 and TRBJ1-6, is EAGVTQFPSHSVIEKGQTVTLRCDPISGHDNLYWYRRVMGKEIKFLLHFVKESKQDESGMPNNRFLAERTGGTYSTLKVQPAELEDSGVYFCASSQDLVSYSPLHFGNGTRLTVT.